This T cell receptor (beta chain) was captured in a study of blood T cell repertoires in COVID-19. Study at large: Acute-phase and convalescent COVID-19 samples originated in the United States, Italy and Spain.

The V end was cut by 0 bases, the J end by 7 bases, with 13 bases between. The CDR3 has 16 amino acids. CDR1 and CDR2 (germline): MNHEY, SVGAGI. Methods used by the authors: Amplification with reference gene primers provided the estimates of nucleated cell counts. TCRdb's table, derived via immunoSEQ multiplex PCR, lists solely in-frame clones and lacks some. V and J calls and clone size are given by that table; D and trimming were obtained from the DNA. The profile shows roughly 70,000 clones, roughly 73% of them singletons. This rearrangement joins TRBV6-5 to TRBJ1-6; D not certain. Specimen: peripheral blood. This receptor was obtained from an older woman with acute or convalescent COVID-19. The CDR3 here is CASSYSHILANSPLHF. DNA of the CDR3: TGTGCCAGCAGTTACTCACATATTTTGGCCAATTCACCCCTCCACTTT.